The clone carrying this T cell receptor (beta chain) has just a few counts. The data originate from a study of blood T cells in healthy people across ages. The V gene lost 3 bases and the J gene lost 6 bases, with 13 bases spanning the gap. Germline assignment: CDR1 SGHRS and CDR2 YFSETQ. CDR3 size: 15 residues. A second PCR of roughly 7 to 11 cycles used a sample-barcoded 5' primer and a J-beta primer mix. MiXCR, applied by TCRdb to the 5' RACE reads, yields one record per CDR3 protein. The sample carries about 730,000 distinct CDR3 sequences, roughly 47% recorded once. V usage is TRBV5-1 and J usage is TRBJ1-6, with TRBD1 as a possible D gene (5 bases). The origin of this receptor is a woman aged 60-70 years in good health. The sample taken for sequencing was blood. DNA of the CDR3: TGCGCCAGCAGCTCGGGACCGATTTCTAATTCACCCCTCCACTTT. It translates to CASSSGPISNSPLHF.